Shown below are 26 T cell receptor beta chains from a single sample sequenced in a study of HIV-infected patients and healthy controls. TCRdb reprocessed the 5' RACE reads with MiXCR, giving one entry per CDR3 protein. Among some 67,000 distinct CDR3 sequences listed, roughly a sixth were seen once. The source material was CD4+ T cells from blood. The receptors here all came from a human donor in good health.

The rearrangement uses TRBV15 and TRBJ1-4; maybe TRBD1 (5 bases). The CDR3 totals 15 residues. The germline CDR1 and CDR2 sequences are LNHNV and YYDKDF (reference sequence). Trimming stripped 7 bases from V and 8 bases from J, with 20 bases between. The CDR3 DNA reads TGTGCCACCAAAAAGGAAGCGGGGCGTTCGGAAAAACTGTTTTTT. Translated, it gives CATKKEAGRSEKLFF.

At least ten counts were recorded for this clonotype. The chain is built from TRBV20-1 and TRBJ2-1; no clear D gene. The CDR3 is 12 residues long. Per the germline V gene, CDR1 is DFQATT and CDR2 is SNEGSKA (reference sequence). The V end lost 0 bases, the J end lost 8 bases, and 8 bases lay between the germline ends. The CDR3: CSARDPSDEQFF. As DNA, the CDR3 is TGCAGTGCTAGAGATCCGAGCGATGAGCAGTTCTTC.

This clonotype was counted ten times or more. The rearrangement links TRBV20-1 to TRBJ1-4; 7 nucleotides align to TRBD1. The ends lost 3 bases at V and 8 bases at J; junction bases unmatched: 6. Looked up from germline, CDR1 is DFQATT and CDR2 is SNEGSKA (reference sequence). This CDR3 is built from 13 residues. CDR3 region: CSASKGAGEKLFF. The CDR3 nucleotides read TGCAGTGCTAGTAAGGGGGCAGGCGAAAAACTGTTTTTT.

This clonotype has only a few counts. V usage is TRBV19 and J usage is TRBJ1-4; D uncertain. V was trimmed by 7 bases and J by 0 bases, leaving 15 bases between them. In germline, CDR1 is LNHDA, CDR2 SQIVND (reference sequence). The CDR3 contains 16 residues. CDR3 nucleotides: TGTGCCAGTAATGTGGACGGAAACCCAACTAATGAAAAACTGTTTTTT. Translating it yields CASNVDGNPTNEKLFF.

This clonotype was detected a few times. The chain uses TRBV11-2 and TRBJ2-7; D is ambiguous. V was pared by 4 bases and J by 6 bases, with 22 bases between. Germline values: CDR1 SGHAT, CDR2 FQNNGV. This CDR3 is built from 16 residues. This CDR3 is CASSSEASMVVGEQYF. In nucleotides, the CDR3 is TGTGCCAGCAGCTCCGAGGCTAGTATGGTTGTGGGCGAGCAGTACTTC. The variable domain in full, with the rest retrieved from reference TRBV11-2 and TRBJ2-7, is EAGVAQSPRYKIIEKRQSVAFWCNPISGHATLYWYQQILGQGPKLLIQFQNNGVVDDSQLPKDRFSAERLKGVDSTLKIQPAKLEDSAVYLCASSSEASMVVGEQYFGPGTRLTVT.

In this sample, this clonotype turned up a few times. This chain connects TRBV7-2 to TRBJ1-6; the match to TRBD1 covers 9 bases. V was clipped by 2 bases and J by 5 bases; unmatched bases: 10. Germline V CDR1 and CDR2: SGHTA, FQGNSA. The CDR3 covers 18 residues. Here the CDR3 reads CASSLWTGERLNNSPLHF. Here the CDR3 DNA reads TGTGCCAGCAGCTTATGGACAGGGGAACGGCTGAATAATTCACCCCTCCACTTT.

This rearrangement joins TRBV25-1 to TRBJ2-3; TRBD1 matches 12 bases. J gave up 5 bases and V 7 bases, and 4 bases lay outside the gene matches. The germline CDR1 and CDR2 sequences are MGHDK and SYGVNS. The CDR3 spans 14 residues. This CDR3 is CASIGTGGLDTQYF. The CDR3 region has the DNA TGTGCCAGCATTGGGACAGGGGGCCTAGATACGCAGTATTTT.

The rearrangement uses TRBV12-3 or TRBV12-4 and TRBJ2-2; D is possibly TRBD2 (6 bases). Deletions cut 6 bases from V and 4 bases from J, with 15 bases between. The CDR3 spans 15 residues. DNA for the CDR3: TGTGCCAGCAGACTACGGGGGATTATCACCGGGGAGCTGTTTTTT. Translation gives CASRLRGIITGELFF.

The V call is TRBV6-5, the J call TRBJ2-1; the match to TRBD2 covers 8 bases. The CDR3 spans 16 residues. V trimming: 2 bases; J trimming: 9 bases; junction bases outside the gene matches: 12. Germline V CDR1 and CDR2: MNHEY, SVGAGI. The CDR3 protein is CASSYLRGGATGEQFF. The CDR3 region has the DNA TGTGCCAGCAGTTACCTCCGGGGGGGCGCGACGGGTGAGCAGTTCTTC.

This clonotype showed up many times. The chain's CDR3 is CSVGGYTF. The DNA of the CDR3 is TGCAGCGTAGGTGGCTACACCTTC. The chain couples TRBV29-1 to TRBJ1-2; D gene ambiguous. CDR1 SQVTM and CDR2 ANQGSEA come from the germline V gene. V lost 6 bases and J 7 bases, leaving 3 bases between the germline ends. The CDR3 covers 8 residues.

This clonotype was picked up a small number of times. V gene TRBV3-1 combines with J gene TRBJ2-3, with D perhaps assigned TRBD1 or TRBD2 (6 bases each). Germline V lookup: CDR1 LGHDT, CDR2 YNNKEL (reference sequence). The CDR3 totals 15 residues. With 9 bases removed from V and 0 bases from J, the gap between germline ends came to 16 bases. For the CDR3, the DNA is TGTGCCAGTTCCTGGGGGGCATATAGCACAGATACGCAGTATTTT. Translating it yields CASSWGAYSTDTQYF.

This clonotype has at least ten counts. This chain connects TRBV9 to TRBJ1-3, with unresolved D. The CDR3 extends over 17 amino acids. Trimming took off 0 bases at V and 4 bases at J, with 17 bases between the two ends. Per the germline V gene, CDR1 is SGDLS and CDR2 is YYNGEE. CDR3 loop: CASSVEGRMASGNTIYF. CDR3 sequence (DNA): TGTGCCAGCAGCGTAGAAGGTAGGATGGCTTCCGGAAACACCATATATTTT.

In its sample, this clonotype was seen many times. The V gene is TRBV20-1, the J gene TRBJ2-7, with TRBD2 identical over 9 bases. The trim removed 5 bases at V and 5 bases at J, leaving 16 bases unmatched. CDR3 length: 16 amino acids. Per germline, CDR1 DFQATT and CDR2 SNEGSKA (reference sequence). CDR3 residues: CSAPRVEAGGPNEQYF. The CDR3 bases are TGCAGTGCTCCCCGAGTGGAGGCGGGAGGGCCTAACGAGCAGTACTTC.

This chain joins TRBV20-1 and TRBJ2-1; maybe TRBD2 (6 bases). This CDR3 region has 16 residues. Germline-derived CDR1 and CDR2 are DFQATT and SNEGSKA (reference sequence). The V gene lost 7 bases and the J gene lost 4 bases, with 23 bases spanning the gap. The CDR3 loop is CSVRVKAGEPYNEQFF. The CDR3 DNA reads TGCAGTGTCCGTGTAAAAGCGGGTGAGCCTTACAATGAGCAGTTCTTC.

This chain connects TRBV6-2 or TRBV6-3 to TRBJ2-2; D is possibly TRBD1 (6 bases). The V gene's germline CDR1 is MNHEY and CDR2 SVGEGT. The CDR3 extends over 13 amino acids. V was clipped by 4 bases and J by 6 bases, with 9 bases between them. As DNA, the CDR3 is TGTGCCAGCAGTTTACAGGGTCCCGGGGAGCTGTTTTTT. It is translated as CASSLQGPGELFF.

This clonotype showed up many times. The rearrangement links TRBV6-6 to TRBJ1-2; weak D call: TRBD1 (5 bases). This CDR3 has 15 residues. V lost 5 bases to trimming and J lost 4 bases, with 17 bases between them. Germline V gene lookup returns CDR1 MNHNY and CDR2 SVGAGI (reference sequence). The CDR3: CASSPMGTELYGYTF. DNA for the CDR3: TGTGCCAGCAGTCCAATGGGGACGGAACTCTATGGCTACACCTTC.

This clonotype has at least ten counts. The rearrangement links TRBV28 to TRBJ2-6, with D possibly being TRBD1 (5 bases). Trimming cost V 3 bases and J 0 bases, with 9 bases left between them. Germline CDR1 and CDR2: MDHEN and SYDVKM. The CDR3 is 16 amino acids. The CDR3 DNA reads TGTGCCAGCAGTTTCCCAGGGATCTCTGGGGCCAACGTCCTGACTTTC. It translates to CASSFPGISGANVLTF.

This clonotype turned up a few times. V is TRBV4-2 and J is TRBJ1-1; D not certain. The length of the CDR3 is 15 residues. Germline assignment: CDR1 LGHNA and CDR2 YNFKEQ. The V and J ends lost 1 base and 0 bases respectively, with 9 bases between them. CDR3 amino acids: CASSQGERMNTEAFF. The CDR3 DNA reads as TGTGCCAGCAGCCAAGGGGAGCGAATGAACACTGAAGCTTTCTTT.

This clonotype came up a few times. This chain joins TRBV5-6 and TRBJ2-3; 9 positions agree with TRBD1. The germline V gene has CDR1 SGHDT and CDR2 YYEEEE. This CDR3 comprises 14 residues. V shed 0 bases and J 5 bases; nucleotides not matched to a gene: 1. The CDR3 loop reads CASSLGQGVDTQYF. CDR3 sequence (DNA): TGTGCCAGCAGCTTGGGACAGGGGGTAGATACGCAGTATTTT.

This clonotype has a count of ten or more. The CDR3 DNA is TGTGCCAGCAGCCGCCGGGCGGGGCGATACACCGGGGAGCTGTTTTTT. Protein sequence: CASSRRAGRYTGELFF. This rearrangement joins TRBV6-5 to TRBJ2-2, with a tentative D call TRBD2 (6 bases). Trimming took 6 bases from V and 3 from J, leaving 17 bases between them. The CDR3 runs 16 residues. Germline CDR1 is MNHEY and CDR2 is SVGAGI.

Ten or more counts support this clonotype. The V call is TRBV20-1, the J call TRBJ2-1; 7 bases fit TRBD2. CDR3 size: 12 residues. J gave up 8 bases and V 5 bases, and 6 bases lay outside the gene matches. Germline V gene lookup returns CDR1 DFQATT and CDR2 SNEGSKA (reference sequence). The DNA of the CDR3 is TGCAGTGCTCCAGCGGGGTCCGATGAGCAGTTCTTC. Protein sequence: CSAPAGSDEQFF.

This clonotype appeared many times. The genes are TRBV9 and TRBJ1-2, with TRBD1 identical over 8 bases. This CDR3 comprises 14 residues. Germline loops: CDR1 SGDLS, CDR2 YYNGEE. The junction had 11 bases not matched to a gene; V was cut back by 6 bases and J by 7 bases. This CDR3 reads CASNTPGQAGGYTF. The DNA for the CDR3 is TGTGCCAGCAATACACCGGGACAGGCAGGTGGCTACACCTTC.

The chain links TRBV15 to TRBJ2-1, with D uncertain. The CDR3 extends over 12 amino acids. Trimming cost V 0 bases and J 10 bases, with 7 bases left between them. Per the germline V gene, CDR1 is LNHNV and CDR2 is YYDKDF (reference sequence). In DNA form, the CDR3 reads TGTGCCACCAGCAGAGACGTGCGGGAGCAGTTCTTC. Encoded protein: CATSRDVREQFF.

V usage is TRBV19 and J usage is TRBJ2-4; D may be TRBD2 (6 bases). V dropped 4 bases and J dropped 7 bases, with 11 bases sitting between them. Germline V lookup: CDR1 LNHDA, CDR2 SQIVND (reference sequence). This CDR3 is built from 13 residues. DNA for the CDR3: TGTGCCAGTAGTAGGCGGGACGGGAACATTCAGTACTTC. This codes for CASSRRDGNIQYF.

This clonotype showed up many times. This chain joins TRBV20-1 and TRBJ2-1; 8 nucleotides line up with TRBD2. J was trimmed by 0 bases and V by 2 bases; bases with no gene match: 6. The germline CDR1 and CDR2 sequences are DFQATT and SNEGSKA (reference sequence). The CDR3 is 16 residues long. The CDR3 spells CSARRERGLSYNEQFF. The CDR3 nucleotides read TGCAGTGCTAGAAGGGAGCGGGGGCTCTCCTACAATGAGCAGTTCTTC.

This clonotype was observed a handful of times. The chain uses TRBV6-1 and TRBJ1-5, with a tentative D call TRBD1 (5 bases). CDR1 is MNHNS and CDR2 is SASEGT in the germline V gene. This CDR3 spans 15 amino acids. The V end was cut by 1 base, the J end by 1 base, with 8 bases between. The CDR3 protein is CASSEDRGSNQPQHF. CDR3 in DNA: TGTGCCAGCAGTGAAGATCGGGGGAGCAATCAGCCCCAGCATTTT.